The T cell receptor (beta chain) described here comes from a study of Tregs in tolerant kidney transplant recipients. General observations from the study: No direct test of biological reproducibility was done here. The most relevant donor-specific Treg TCRbeta repertoire apparently came from expansion with activated donor B cells.

Data came from immunoSEQ multiplex PCR; TCRdb stores just in-frame clones and leaves some out. The data hold approximately 60,000 clones, with 95% to 98% observed a single time. The V gene's germline CDR1 is LGHNA and CDR2 YSLEER. There are 11 residues in the CDR3. Trimming stripped 4 bases from V and 13 bases from J, with 11 bases between. A single count supports this clone. Its specificity is not known. The clonotype originates from a human donor who received a combined kidney and bone marrow transplant. The input for sequencing was Tregs from blood, taken before the transplant. V usage is TRBV4-3 and J usage is TRBJ2-1; perhaps TRBD2 as D (6 bases). CDR3 DNA: TGCGCCAGCAGCCTCGGCGGGGCTCAGTTCTTC. Translation: CASSLGGAQFF.